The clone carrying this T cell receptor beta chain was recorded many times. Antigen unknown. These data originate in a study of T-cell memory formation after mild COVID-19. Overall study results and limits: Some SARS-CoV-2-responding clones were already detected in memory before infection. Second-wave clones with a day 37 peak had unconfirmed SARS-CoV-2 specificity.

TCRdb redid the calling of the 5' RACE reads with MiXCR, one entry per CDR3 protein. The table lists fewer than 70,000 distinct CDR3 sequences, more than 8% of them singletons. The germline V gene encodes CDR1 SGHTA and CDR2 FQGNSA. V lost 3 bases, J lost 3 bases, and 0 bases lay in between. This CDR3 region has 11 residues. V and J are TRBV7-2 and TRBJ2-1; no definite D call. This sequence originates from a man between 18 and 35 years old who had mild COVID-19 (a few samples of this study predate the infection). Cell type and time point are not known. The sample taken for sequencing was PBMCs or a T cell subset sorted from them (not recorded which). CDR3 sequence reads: CASSFYNEQFF. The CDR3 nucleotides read TGTGCCAGCAGCTTCTACAATGAGCAGTTCTTC.